This paragraph reports one T cell receptor (beta chain). This specimen comes from a study of technical replicates of blood from several donors. Only in-frame clones appear in the TCRdb table, and some are missing; sequencing was by immunoSEQ multiplex PCR. The table includes 80,000 or so clones, 75% to 90% detected once. V lost 5 bases and J lost 7, with 9 bases in between. Germline values: CDR1 SGHVS, CDR2 FQNEAQ. The CDR3 spans 13 residues. Sequencing was done on a sample of PBMCs. This chain links TRBV7-8 with TRBJ1-6; perhaps TRBD1 as D (6 bases). The receptor's source is a human donor in good health. Some clones in this sample may be carry-over from other donors' samples. As DNA, the CDR3 is TGTGCCAGCAGCCCAACAGGGAATTCACCCCTCCACTTT. It specifies CASSPTGNSPLHF.